A selection of T cell receptor beta chains follows, all from one sample in a study of radiotherapy plus CTLA-4 blockade in lung cancer. The repertoire was sequenced with immunoSEQ multiplex PCR; TCRdb's copy has only in-frame clones and lacks some. The sample holds 40,000 or so clones, around 85% seen once. The sequencing used peripheral blood, collected from a patient treated with radiotherapy plus ipilimumab. Every receptor here comes from a human donor with non-small cell lung cancer whose response to radiotherapy plus ipilimumab could not be evaluated. The CDR3 runs from the conserved cysteine through the conserved F or W. Each record gives: D gene, V gene, CDR3 length, J gene, clone size, CDR3 protein, CDR3 DNA. The D gene is left open where the match is weak. The size of a clone is reported for some rows only, either as once, few or many, or as a class for expanded clones.

TRBD1	TRBV7-9	15	TRBJ2-1	NA	CASSLGDRNYNEQFF	TGTGCCAGCAGCTTAGGGGACAGAAACTACAATGAGCAGTTCTTC
NA	TRBV6-1	14	TRBJ2-5	NA	CASSLGQNQETQYF	TGTGCCAGCAGCTTAGGACAGAACCAAGAGACCCAGTACTTC
NA	TRBV10-2	15	TRBJ2-5	NA	CASTPGGGILETQYF	TGCGCCAGCACCCCTGGCGGGGGCATTCTCGAGACCCAGTACTTC
NA	TRBV15	15	TRBJ1-4	NA	CATSREVAAGEKLFF	TGTGCCACCAGCAGAGAGGTAGCGGCCGGTGAAAAACTGTTTTTT
TRBD1	TRBV11-3	14	TRBJ1-1	once	CASSLGGTGGEAFF	TGTGCCAGCAGCTTAGGAGGGACAGGGGGTGAAGCTTTCTTT
NA	TRBV6-1	15	TRBJ1-3	NA	CASSEGGRSGNTIYF	TGTGCCAGCAGTGAAGGGGGCCGATCTGGAAACACCATATATTTT
NA	TRBV27	16	TRBJ1-6	few	CASSLSIPLEGSPLHF	TGTGCCAGCAGTTTATCGATCCCCCTGGAGGGCTCACCCCTCCACTTT
NA	TRBV27	13	TRBJ2-7	NA	CASSATGGGEQYF	TGTGCCAGCAGTGCCACAGGGGGAGGGGAGCAGTACTTC
NA	TRBV11-2	14	TRBJ1-1	NA	CASSLGQGSTEAFF	TGTGCCAGCAGCTTAGGGCAGGGGAGCACTGAAGCTTTCTTT
NA	TRBV6-6	16	TRBJ1-1	NA	CASSYSGQGWLTEAFF	TGTGCCAGCAGTTACTCGGGGCAGGGCTGGCTAACTGAAGCTTTCTTT